This T cell receptor (beta chain) is from a study of CD8 T cells in Susac syndrome. A quantity of roughly 0.5 to 1 ug RNA underwent reverse transcription using random hexamers. The amplification used immunoSEQ multiplex PCR on TCR beta CDR3; it spanned 54 Vbeta and 13 Jbeta. TCRdb redid the calling of the immunoSEQ multiplex PCR reads with MiXCR, one entry per CDR3 protein. The sample has about 110,000 distinct CDR3 sequences, roughly 95% seen once. V was pared by 1 base and J by 1 base, with 5 bases of the junction left unmatched. Germline loops: CDR1 LNHNV, CDR2 YYDKDF (reference sequence). This CDR3 contains 17 residues.

This receptor was obtained from a human donor in good health. This sequence joins TRBV15 and TRBJ2-1, with 9 bases aligning to TRBD2. Specimen: CD4+ T cells from PBMCs. In nucleotides, the CDR3 is TGTGCCACCAGCAGAGGATTAGCGGGGGAGTCCTACAATGAGCAGTTCTTC. Protein product: CATSRGLAGESYNEQFF.